The 14 T cell receptor beta chains listed next were all sequenced from one sample in a study of T cell responses to AZD1222 COVID-19 vaccine. The protocol was immunoSEQ multiplex PCR, while the TCRdb copy is restricted to in-frame clones and leaves out a portion. The sample records 100,000 to 150,000 clones, about 87% being singletons. This material consisted of peripheral blood, taken on day 0 of AZD1222 vaccination. The receptor source for this set is an adult in good health.

The chain carries TRBV2 and TRBJ1-2, with a tentative D call TRBD1 (6 bases). Germline V gene data show CDR1 as SNHLY and CDR2 as FYNNEI. Deletions cut 4 bases from V and 4 bases from J, with 13 bases between. This CDR3 has 14 residues. CDR3 residues: CASSGIGGTYGYTF. The DNA of the CDR3 is TGTGCCAGCAGTGGAATAGGGGGGACCTATGGCTACACCTTC.

The chain uses TRBV25-1 and TRBJ1-2; D might be TRBD1 (5 bases). Germline assignment: CDR1 MGHDK and CDR2 SYGVNS. V was trimmed by 3 bases and J by 6 bases, leaving 14 bases between them. The CDR3 extends over 14 amino acids. CDR3 nucleotides: TGTGCCAGCAGTGATCTGGGGTCGGGGGATGGCTACACCTTC. It specifies CASSDLGSGDGYTF.

This clone was recorded once. The J gene is TRBJ1-5, the V gene TRBV10-3, with TRBD1 matching 10 bases. Trimming cost V 2 bases and J 3 bases; bases outside gene matches: 4. The CDR3 sequence is 16 residues long. The germline V gene encodes CDR1 ENHRY and CDR2 SYGVKD. This CDR3 is CAISEGQGDVNQPQHF. The CDR3 nucleotides read TGTGCCATCAGTGAGGGACAGGGGGATGTCAATCAGCCCCAGCATTTT.

This rearrangement joins TRBV2 to TRBJ1-1; D is possibly TRBD1 (5 bases). Germline V gene lookup returns CDR1 SNHLY and CDR2 FYNNEI. Trimming shortened V by 3 bases and J by 2 bases, and 13 bases separated the two germline ends. CDR3 length: 15 amino acids. CDR3 in amino acids: CASSDRTPVNTEAFF. CDR3 DNA: TGTGCCAGCAGTGACCGGACACCGGTCAACACTGAAGCTTTCTTT.

The rearrangement joins TRBV27 to TRBJ1-5; tentative D call: TRBD1 (5 bases). Trimming shortened V by 7 bases and J by 2 bases, and 12 bases separated the two germline ends. Germline V gene data show CDR1 as MNHEY and CDR2 as SMNVEV (reference sequence). This CDR3 comprises 14 residues. Here the CDR3 reads CASIVPRGNQPQHF. The CDR3 DNA reads as TGTGCCAGCATCGTCCCCAGGGGCAATCAGCCCCAGCATTTT.

This chain links TRBV6-5 with TRBJ1-5; D unresolved. There are 14 residues in the CDR3. The V and J ends lost 6 bases and 0 bases respectively, with 9 bases between them. CDR1 and CDR2 (germline): MNHEY, SVGAGI. CDR3 nucleotide sequence: TGTGCCAGCAGCCTCGGGTATAGCAATCAGCCCCAGCATTTT. Translated, it gives CASSLGYSNQPQHF.

This clone has just one count. The chain employs TRBV25-1 and TRBJ1-1; 9 nucleotides line up with TRBD1. V lost 6 bases and J lost 4; bases outside the gene matches: 6. CDR1 and CDR2 from the germline V gene are MGHDK and SYGVNS. There are 14 residues in the CDR3. The CDR3, as DNA: TGTGCCAGCAGGAGGACAGGGGAGTTCACTGAAGCTTTCTTT. Translated: CASRRTGEFTEAFF.

The chain recombines TRBV11-2 with TRBJ1-1, with D possibly TRBD1 on 5 matching bases. Trimming pared 1 base from V and 0 bases from J, leaving 12 bases between. CDR3 length: 16 amino acids. Germline CDR1 and CDR2: SGHAT and FQNNGV. CDR3 sequence: CASSLGAGLVNTEAFF. The CDR3, as DNA: TGTGCCAGCAGCTTAGGAGCAGGGTTAGTGAACACTGAAGCTTTCTTT. Drawing the rest from reference TRBV11-2 and TRBJ1-1, the complete variable domain is EAGVAQSPRYKIIEKRQSVAFWCNPISGHATLYWYQQILGQGPKLLIQFQNNGVVDDSQLPKDRFSAERLKGVDSTLKIQPAKLEDSAVYLCASSLGAGLVNTEAFFGQGTRLTVV.

The genes are TRBV7-9 and TRBJ2-1, with D possibly TRBD1 on 6 matching bases. CDR3 length equals 16 residues. V was clipped by 5 bases and J by 0 bases, with 14 bases between them. The germline V gene has CDR1 SEHNR and CDR2 FQNEAQ (reference sequence). The CDR3 coding sequence is TGTGCCAGCAGCGTAACAGGGCGGCCCTCCTACAATGAGCAGTTCTTC. Its translation: CASSVTGRPSYNEQFF.

This clone turned up a few times. The rearrangement links TRBV15 to TRBJ1-6; D ambiguous. V was trimmed by 0 bases and J by 6 bases, leaving 9 bases between them. From germline, CDR1 is LNHNV and CDR2 YYDKDF (reference sequence). The CDR3 sequence is 15 residues long. CDR3 sequence (DNA): TGTGCCACCAGCAGAGAAAAGTTCGGTAATTCACCCCTCCACTTT. This sequence encodes CATSREKFGNSPLHF.

The chain is built from TRBV28 and TRBJ1-5, with D hard to call. V lost 4 bases and J lost 0, with 10 bases in between. This CDR3 is built from 15 residues. Germline CDR1 MDHEN, CDR2 SYDVKM. Here the CDR3 reads CASSSTVYSNQPQHF. CDR3 DNA: TGTGCCAGCAGTTCGACGGTCTATAGCAATCAGCCCCAGCATTTT.

The CDR3 loop reads CASSQAGFPYEQYF. The CDR3 nucleotides are TGCGCCAGCAGCCAAGCCGGGTTCCCCTACGAGCAGTACTTC. The genes are TRBV4-1 and TRBJ2-7; D call uncertain. The CDR3 is 14 residues long. The V gene lost 1 base and the J gene lost 2 bases, with 9 bases spanning the gap. Germline CDR1 is MGHRA and CDR2 is YSYEKL.

The chain combines TRBV12-3 or TRBV12-4 with TRBJ1-2; no clear D. CDR3 length: 12 residues. V lost 10 bases and J lost 2, with 11 bases in between. The CDR3 nucleotides read TGTGCCATCGAGGGCAGAAACTATGGCTACACCTTC. Translated, it gives CAIEGRNYGYTF.

The chain has TRBV5-4 and TRBJ2-2, with 8 bases fitting TRBD1. This CDR3 comprises 15 residues. The germline gives CDR1 SGHNT, CDR2 YYREEE (reference sequence). With 0 bases clipped from V and 6 bases from J, the junction kept 4 bases outside the gene matches. The CDR3 protein is CASSLVQGAAGELFF. CDR3 coding DNA: TGTGCCAGCAGCTTGGTGCAGGGGGCTGCCGGGGAGCTGTTTTTT.